This T cell receptor (beta chain) was obtained from a study of T-cell reconstitution after alpha-beta-depleted transplantation in children. Points from the study as a whole: By about two months after transplant, alpha-beta T cells reportedly arose from several hundred graft clones that had expanded. T-cell counts and diversity at one year post-transplant came mainly from newly produced T cells. Surviving recipient cells, namely T cells and thymic progenitors, were the source of high day-60 TCRbeta diversity in some patients.

Unique molecular identifiers were used in preparing the TCRbeta library. TCRdb analysed the PCR reads with MiXCR anew, one entry per CDR3 protein. This sample yields about 600,000 distinct CDR3 sequences, of which roughly 24% are seen a single time; around 14% belongs to the top ten. The ends were cut back, 3 bases at V and 0 bases at J, with 17 bases in the middle. The CDR3 has 17 residues. CDR1 is MDHEN and CDR2 is SYDVKM in the germline V gene. This clonotype was picked up a small number of times. No antigen is known for it. This rearrangement joins TRBV28 to TRBJ1-1, with D maybe TRBD1 (5 bases). This receptor was identified in a boy in the first two years of life who had a stem cell transplant for acute myeloid leukemia, so the T cells may come from the graft donor. Here the sequenced sample was PBMCs, mostly from graft donor cells, taken 360 days after TCRalphabeta/CD19-depleted stem cell transplant. In nucleotides, the CDR3 is TGTGCCAGCAGTTTCGAGGGGAGTGGGATTATGAACACTGAAGCTTTCTTT. This codes for CASSFEGSGIMNTEAFF.